The rows below give T cell receptor beta chains drawn from one sample of a study of beta chain features in type 1 diabetes. TCRdb's table, derived via immunoSEQ multiplex PCR, lists solely in-frame clones and lacks some. Of a few hundred thousand clones listed, approximately 28% are singletons. Input material: naive CD4+ T cells from blood. The receptors originated from a man between 18 and 29 years old in good health. The CDR3 runs from the conserved cysteine through the conserved F or W. D genes are given only for firm matches. Size is omitted from some rows. Given values are once, few, many or a class for expanded clones.

j_call v_call clone_size d_call cdr3_nt cdr3_aa
TRBJ2-3 TRBV2 NA NA TGTGCCAGCAACCGGGACCTCACAGATACGCAGTATTTT CASNRDLTDTQYF
TRBJ2-5 TRBV6-6 NA NA TGTGCCAGCAGTTCAAAGCTAAGGGATAGCCACGAGACCCAGTACTTC CASSSKLRDSHETQYF
TRBJ2-6 TRBV7-9 NA NA TGTGCCAGCAGCTTAGTAGGGACTGGGGCCAACGTCCTGACTTTC CASSLVGTGANVLTF
TRBJ2-1 TRBV28 few NA TGTGCCAGCAGGGCAGGGGCGCCTGCCTACAATGAGCAGTTCTTC CASRAGAPAYNEQFF
TRBJ2-5 TRBV9 NA TRBD2 TGTGCCAGCAGCGTAGGGGCTAGCGGGATTCAAGAGACCCAGTACTTC CASSVGASGIQETQYF
TRBJ1-4 TRBV15 few NA TGTGCCACCAGCAGAGTTCAGGTGGACGAAAAACTGTTTTTT CATSRVQVDEKLFF
TRBJ2-1 TRBV15 few NA TGTGCCACCAGCGACCGCTACAATGAGCAGTTCTTC CATSDRYNEQFF
TRBJ1-2 TRBV9 NA NA TGTGCCAGCAGCGTCCTGACCGGAAACTATGGCTACACCTTC CASSVLTGNYGYTF
TRBJ2-3 TRBV30 NA NA TGTGCCTGGAGTTCCGGGACACTCACAGATACGCAGTATTTT CAWSSGTLTDTQYF
TRBJ2-1 TRBV11-1 few TRBD2 TGTGCCAGCAGCTTGGACCCCGCGGGGGATGAGCAGTTCTTC CASSLDPAGDEQFF
TRBJ2-1 TRBV9 NA NA TGTGCCAGCAGCGTACGTATCCAGGGCGATGAGCAGTTCTTC CASSVRIQGDEQFF
TRBJ2-1 TRBV7-8 NA NA TGTGCCAGCAGCTTTAGACTGGCGTCTAATGAGCAGTTCTTC CASSFRLASNEQFF
TRBJ1-2 TRBV29-1 few TRBD1 TGCAGCGTCGACAGGGGGTATGGCTACACCTTC CSVDRGYGYTF
TRBJ2-5 TRBV11-2 few NA TGTGCCTCTGAGGGGATGGAGACCCAGTACTTC CASEGMETQYF
TRBJ2-1 TRBV9 NA TRBD2 TGTGCCAGCAGCGTAGTGAGTAGCGGGAGCTCTGAGCAGTTCTTC CASSVVSSGSSEQFF
TRBJ2-5 TRBV30 NA TRBD2 TGTGCCTCCCCACGGGGGGAGAGTCAGACCCAGTACTTC CASPRGESQTQYF
TRBJ1-1 TRBV25-1 NA NA TGTGCCAGCAGTGATATCTATCGGAGAGGGGGCACTGAAGCTTTCTTT CASSDIYRRGGTEAFF
TRBJ2-7 TRBV7-3 NA NA TGTGCCAGCAGCTTGGCACCGACCTACGAGCAGTACTTC CASSLAPTYEQYF
TRBJ1-2 TRBV30 NA TRBD1 TGTGCCTGGAACGAAGGGGGCGGCTATGGCTACACCTTC CAWNEGGGYGYTF
TRBJ2-7 TRBV14 NA TRBD2 TGTGCCAGCAGTCGAACTAGCGGGAGGCCTCCTTACGAGCAGTACTTC CASSRTSGRPPYEQYF
TRBJ2-1 TRBV5-4 few TRBD2 TGTGCCAGCAGCTTGGCCGAACTAGCGAGGGGTGAGCAGTTCTTC CASSLAELARGEQFF
TRBJ1-4 TRBV7-2 few NA TGTGCCAGCAGCGGGGGAGCCCAAAATGAAAAACTGTTTTTT CASSGGAQNEKLFF
TRBJ2-2 TRBV14 NA NA TGTGCCAGCAGCCAGAACACCGGGGAGCTGTTTTTT CASSQNTGELFF
TRBJ1-2 TRBV7-2 NA NA TGTGCCAGCAGCCCCCACAGGGTTGGCTATGGCTACACCTTC CASSPHRVGYGYTF
TRBJ2-1 TRBV5-1 NA TRBD1 TGCGCCAGCAGCCCGACAGGGGGATTCTACAATGAGCAGTTCTTC CASSPTGGFYNEQFF
TRBJ1-5 TRBV28 few NA TGTGCCAGCAGTTGGGCGGCCGCGGGCAATCAGCCCCAGCATTTT CASSWAAAGNQPQHF
TRBJ2-5 TRBV28 NA TRBD1 TGTGCCAGCAGTTCCCCGGGACAGGGGCAAGAGACCCAGTACTTC CASSSPGQGQETQYF
TRBJ1-1 TRBV7-2 few NA TGTGCCAGCAGCCCGAGTACGATTCGCATCCCTGAAGCTTTCTTT CASSPSTIRIPEAFF
TRBJ2-3 TRBV5-6 NA TRBD2 TGTGCCAGCAGCCCCGCGACTAGCGGTCGCACAGATACGCAGTATTTT CASSPATSGRTDTQYF
TRBJ1-4 TRBV30 NA NA TGTGCCTGGAGTTTCAATCGGGCGAATGAAAAACTGTTTTTT CAWSFNRANEKLFF
TRBJ1-4 TRBV18 NA NA TGTGCCAGCTCACCTCGGGTAGAGAGTGAAAAACTGTTTTTT CASSPRVESEKLFF
TRBJ2-1 TRBV29-1 NA TRBD1 TGCAGCGTCGAGTCGGACAGGGGGCCGAATGAGCAGTTCTTC CSVESDRGPNEQFF
TRBJ2-1 TRBV18 few NA TGTGCCAGCTCGCCTCTCTCCTACAATGAGCAGTTCTTC CASSPLSYNEQFF
TRBJ2-2 TRBV5-6 NA NA TGTGCCAGCAGCCCAGACAGGAGCTCGAACACCGGGGAGCTGTTTTTT CASSPDRSSNTGELFF
TRBJ1-4 TRBV7-9 NA NA TGTGCCAGCAGCTTAAATAGTGGTGAAAAACTGTTTTTT CASSLNSGEKLFF
TRBJ1-2 TRBV28 NA NA TGTGCCAGCAGTTTTCGACAGGCCTATGGCTACACCTTC CASSFRQAYGYTF
TRBJ2-7 TRBV7-9 few TRBD1 TGTGCCAGCAGCCCTGGGACAGGGGGCTTATACGAGCAGTACTTC CASSPGTGGLYEQYF
TRBJ2-7 TRBV7-2 NA NA TGTGCCAGCAGCTCCTGGGAGCTCCTCGAGCAGTACTTC CASSSWELLEQYF
TRBJ2-5 TRBV7-9 NA NA TGTGCCAGCAGCCCCTGGGCCCGGTCGGAGACCCAGTACTTC CASSPWARSETQYF
TRBJ2-7 TRBV30 few NA TGTGCCTGCTTACCAGGACTCTACTCCTACGAGCAGTACTTC CACLPGLYSYEQYF
TRBJ2-7 TRBV30 NA NA TGTGCCTGGAGTTTTCCTACTGCGTACGAGCAGTACTTC CAWSFPTAYEQYF
TRBJ2-2 TRBV7-2 NA NA TGTGCCAGCAGCTTAGCGGTGAACACCGGGGAGCTGTTTTTT CASSLAVNTGELFF
TRBJ2-3 TRBV7-8 NA TRBD2 TGTGCCAGCAGCTTACGATTGACTAGCGTGGCAGATACGCAGTATTTT CASSLRLTSVADTQYF
TRBJ2-5 TRBV4-1 NA NA TGCGCCAGCAGCCAAGTCGGCCGCAGACAAGAGACCCAGTACTTC CASSQVGRRQETQYF
TRBJ2-1 TRBV9 NA TRBD2 TGTGCCAGCAGCACCGGGACTAGCGGATACAATGAGCAGTTCTTC CASSTGTSGYNEQFF
TRBJ2-5 TRBV9 NA TRBD2 TGTGCCAGCAGCGTCTCCACCGGGACTAGCGGGGTCCGAGAGACCCAGTACTTC CASSVSTGTSGVRETQYF
TRBJ2-7 TRBV7-8 few TRBD2 TGTGCCAGCAGCTTAGTGACGACTAGCGGGAGTCCGTACTTC CASSLVTTSGSPYF
TRBJ2-2 TRBV15 NA TRBD1 TGTGCCGCACAGGGGGCGAACACCGGGGAGCTGTTTTTT CAAQGANTGELFF
TRBJ2-5 TRBV2 NA NA TGTGCCAGCACCGTTAGCGGAGGCGGAGAGACCCAGTACTTC CASTVSGGGETQYF
TRBJ2-1 TRBV27 NA NA TGTGCCACCCAACCCGGGACCCTCTCTCCAAGCTCCTACAATGAGCAGTTCTTC CATQPGTLSPSSYNEQFF
TRBJ2-1 TRBV9 NA TRBD2 TGTGCCAGCAGCGAGGCGGGAGGCCCCTACAATGAGCAGTTCTTC CASSEAGGPYNEQFF